This record covers a single TCR beta chain. The table lists this clonotype with a few counts. No cognate antigen has been identified for it. Base qualities are not provided; no much larger clone lies one nucleotide away. The data are from a study of human T cells and chemical hapten exposure (dated by TCRdb to the early 2020s). Notes on the research overall: For sensitization, 2% DPC in acetone was applied to a roughly 2 cm by roughly 2 cm area of upper inner arm skin. Throughout the approximately 25-week study period, patients were also given weekly therapeutic DPC doses on the scalp. Patch testing was performed on the upper back with Finn chambers containing 0.01% DPC, and the patch tests were scored after 6 days according to International Contact Dermatitis Research Group standards. Most of the patients in the cohort were female, and the cohort covered alopecia areata with under or over 50% scalp involvement, alopecia totalis and alopecia universalis. Libraries were pooled for sequencing, and variation in per-sample TCR yields was attributed mainly to small differences in library volumes within the pool. This study followed changes in the peripheral blood TCR repertoire in vivo during primary and secondary sensitization of alopecia patients to the hapten diphenylcyclopropenone (DPC). Blood samples were taken from patients before sensitization (week 0) and at 2, 6 and about 24 weeks after DPC sensitization. For TCR sequencing, blood came from approximately 29 alopecia patients at anywhere from one to four time points (pre-sensitization, 2, 6 and 24 weeks).

Points the paper makes about the study in general: Patch test score correlated positively with the number of PT1 expanded TCRs, reaching significance at thresholds 8, 16 and 32 but not at 4. Because every patient had alopecia, a presumed autoimmune disease, the patients' immune response might differ from that of healthy individuals. DPC sensitization did not change how many TCRs were above 1 in 1000 frequency, and no evidence was found of alterations in global repertoire structure. After repeated subsampling, the strength of the expansion versus patch-test correlation and the threshold at which it became significant changed. Significantly more large CDR3 similarity clusters were formed by expanded TCRs than by pre-sensitization or healthy control sets, consistent with antigen-driven responses.

The meaning of the sample's time point label: pre-sensitization, week 0. The treatment or condition tag for this specimen amounts to: therapeutic diphenylcyclopropenone sensitization with weekly scalp DPC. At every patch-test visit, the blood draw took place before the patch test was put on. Eligible patients were aged 18 to 70, diagnosed with alopecia, deemed suitable for DPC therapy, and excluded if pregnant. Total RNA was extracted from unfractionated whole blood collected in Tempus Blood RNA tubes. The germline V gene specifies MNHEY as CDR1 and SVGAGI as CDR2. CDR3 length: 14 amino acids, cysteine to phenylalanine. This entry keeps only the CDR3 DNA: 42 bases, framed from base 1. V was cut back by 0 bases and J by 2 bases, leaving a gap of 8 bases between them. Libraries were made using RACE. For sequencing, a NextSeq 500 was employed. During library preparation, unique molecular identifiers were attached to individual cDNA molecules so that TCRs could be counted in a quantitative, reproducible way. Both TCR alpha and TCR beta chains were sequenced from each blood RNA sample. As for the authors' bioinformatics: A median of around 100,000 TCRs per sample was observed, with a range of about 20,000 to 750,000. The Decombinator software suite was used to annotate V, J and CDR3 in the TCR reads. To make PS versus PT1 abundance plots, every sample was subsampled to the same number of TCRs (28,000). TCRs were defined as expanded if absent before sensitization and observed at least eight times at the 2-week time point. TCRdb handled the public reads itself, with Q25 trimming in fastp and clone calling in MiXCR, and kept productive beta chains. Each CDR3 protein gets just one entry, which takes the most common genes and DNA from the rows behind it. The V and J calls were determined by TCRdb, not by the authors. Recorded for this sample are more than 250,000 distinct CDR3 sequences; 7.5% to 10% of them occurred a single time. In total, the top ten clones hold over 2% of the sample.

This receptor was identified in a woman aged 40 to 55 with alopecia areata. Some clones in this sample may be carry-over from other donors' samples. This specimen was whole blood, taken in connection with sensitization to the hapten diphenylcyclopropenone (DPC). This chain is built from TRBV6-5 and TRBJ2-7; too little of a D gene remains to name it. The CDR3 protein sequence reads: CASSYSSKPYEQYF. Read as DNA, the sequence is TGTGCCAGCAGTTACTCATCCAAACCCTACGAGCAGTACTTC.